The 8 T cell receptor beta chains reported below all come from one sample, sequenced in a study of regulatory T cells in long-lasting Graves disease. According to the study, TCR beta libraries were built with iRepertoire HTBI primers and CDR3-region Arm-PCR. A single record per CDR3 protein comes from TCRdb applying MiXCR to the multiplex PCR reads. This sample has 510,000 or so distinct CDR3 sequences, with around 12% found just once. Time point indicated: newly diagnosed GD, antithyroid drugs for less than 3 months. Researchers made the TCR library from RNA that was extracted from PBMCs. The data were also submitted as part of a second study, on T cells in Graves' hyperthyroidism and ophthalmopathy.

The sequences come from peripheral blood mononuclear cells (PBMCs), collected at new diagnosis, from a patient treated with antithyroid drugs. Receptors originate from a woman aged 30 to 39 with Graves disease.

This clonotype was counted at least ten times. The V call is TRBV19, the J call TRBJ2-1, with D perhaps given as TRBD1 or TRBD2 (5 bases each). This CDR3 has 16 amino acids. Germline V lookup: CDR1 LNHDA, CDR2 SQIVND (reference sequence). The V gene lost 7 bases and the J gene lost 6 bases, with 22 bases spanning the gap. CDR3 DNA sequence: TGTGCCAGTACCCAGGGTCGAGGGGCGGGTTTCAATGAGCAGTTCTTC. It is translated as CASTQGRGAGFNEQFF.

The chain couples TRBV10-3 to TRBJ1-2, with 8 bases identical to TRBD1. The length of the CDR3 is 15 residues. J lost 3 bases, V lost 3 bases, and 6 bases had no gene match. Germline V gene lookup returns CDR1 ENHRY and CDR2 SYGVKD. For the CDR3, the DNA is TGTGCCATCAGTGAAGCAGGGGGCGCGTACTATGGCTACACCTTC. Residues: CAISEAGGAYYGYTF.

This clonotype was counted many times. The rearrangement links TRBV19 to TRBJ2-3; the match to TRBD2 covers 7 bases. Germline values: CDR1 LNHDA, CDR2 SQIVND (reference sequence). This CDR3 spans 15 amino acids. The trim removed 3 bases at V and 6 bases at J, leaving 9 bases unmatched. CDR3 DNA sequence: TGTGCCAGTAGTATCTCTGGCGGGAGAGGTGATACGCAGTATTTT. It translates to CASSISGGRGDTQYF.

In this sample, this clonotype turned up a few times. The chain has TRBV28 and TRBJ1-1; no reliable D call. V was cut by 2 bases and J by 5 bases, with 15 bases left in between. The germline gives CDR1 MDHEN, CDR2 SYDVKM. This CDR3 contains 15 residues. In nucleotides, the CDR3 is TGTGCCAGCAGTTTAGGGGTCGGGGAAGGGACTGAAGCTTTCTTT. Translation gives CASSLGVGEGTEAFF.

Notes on this clonotype: A read error may be the cause here, since a much bigger clone is one base away. The chain joins TRBV14 to TRBJ2-5, with 9 nucleotides matching TRBD2. The better agreement between TRBJ2-7 and the DNA end casts doubt on the J call. The germline gives CDR1 SGHDN, CDR2 FVKESK. This CDR3 is 16 amino acids long. For the CDR3, the DNA is TGTGCCAGCAGCCCTAATGGAGCTAGCGGGATTGGCGAGCAGTACTTC. Translated: CASSPNGASGIGEQYF.

This clonotype was seen ten or more times. The rearrangement links TRBV12-3 or TRBV12-4 to TRBJ2-3; the match to TRBD2 covers 9 bases. V trimming: 3 bases; J trimming: 2 bases; junction bases outside the gene matches: 3. This CDR3 contains 15 residues. DNA for the CDR3: TGTGCCAGCAGTTTGGTAGCGGGAGTCACAGATACGCAGTATTTT. It translates to CASSLVAGVTDTQYF.

This clonotype was picked up a small number of times. At one of its ends the junction is not consistent with the germline gene, which may arise from a read error. This CDR3 reads CASSSRTGIEAQYF. The CDR3 region has the DNA TGTGCCAGCAGCTCAAGGACAGGGATAGAGGCCCAGTACTTC. The rearrangement links TRBV7-2 to TRBJ2-5; TRBD1 matches 8 bases. Germline CDR1 is SGHTA and CDR2 is FQGNSA. This CDR3 comprises 14 residues.

This chain uses TRBV13 with TRBJ2-3; D is uncertain. There are 12 residues in the CDR3. Germline CDR1 is PRHDT and CDR2 is FYEKMQ (reference sequence). The V and J ends lost 3 bases and 6 bases respectively, with 7 bases between them. CDR3 region: CASSFIGDTQYF. DNA for the CDR3: TGTGCCAGCAGCTTCATCGGGGATACGCAGTATTTT.